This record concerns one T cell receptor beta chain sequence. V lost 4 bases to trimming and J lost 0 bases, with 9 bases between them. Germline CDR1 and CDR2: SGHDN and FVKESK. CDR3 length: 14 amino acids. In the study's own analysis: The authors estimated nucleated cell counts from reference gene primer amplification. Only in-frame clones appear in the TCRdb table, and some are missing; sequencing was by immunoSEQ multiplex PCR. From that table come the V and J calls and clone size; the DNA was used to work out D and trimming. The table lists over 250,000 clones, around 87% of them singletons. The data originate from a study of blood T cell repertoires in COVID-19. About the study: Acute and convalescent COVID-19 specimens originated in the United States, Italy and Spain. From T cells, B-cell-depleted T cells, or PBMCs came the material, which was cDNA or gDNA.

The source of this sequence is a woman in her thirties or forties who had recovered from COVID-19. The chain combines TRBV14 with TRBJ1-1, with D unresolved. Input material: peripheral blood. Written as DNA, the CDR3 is TGTGCCAGCAGCCCCCTCAACATGAACACTGAAGCTTTCTTT. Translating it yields CASSPLNMNTEAFF.